This TCR beta chain came from a study of post-analysis software for immune sequencing data (dated by TCRdb to the mid-2010s). Background on the whole study: The recorded disease courses included relapsing-remitting, secondary progressive and progressive-relapsing multiple sclerosis, and some patients had no subtype annotation. Patient repertoires were compared against over ten previously published healthy control repertoires from donors aged 6 to 25 years. A subset of samples was prepared in parallel using single-end sample barcoding, then pooled and co-amplified after Illumina adapter ligation. On the study overall, not on this receptor specifically: Direct clustering with F measure showed strong co-clustering of samples prepared in the same batch, prompting a batch-effect correction. The control group was slightly older than the multiple sclerosis patient group. Multiple sclerosis patients had significantly lower normalized Chao1 diversity than controls, a result that suggests substantial peripheral T-cell clonal expansion. Significantly higher frequencies in patients than in controls were found for about five TRBV segments, including TRBV5-6, TRBV5-1 and TRBV20-1.

This clonotype was detected only a few times. Its cognate antigen has yet to be identified. Within one base of it there is no much larger clone, and no base qualities were kept. To demonstrate the VDJtools post-analysis software, the study profiled TCR beta repertoires from the peripheral blood of about a dozen young patients with multiple sclerosis. Multiple sclerosis patients were children and adolescents aged roughly 6 to 17 years. Receptor libraries were prepared by PCR. The listed sequencing device is Illumina HiSeq 2500. To reduce PCR and sequencing biases, unique molecular identifiers were incorporated into the TCR beta cDNA libraries. Every 1 to 10 million input T cells yielded roughly 500,000 cDNA molecules, meaning each molecule approximated one T cell. Patient libraries were prepared and sequenced with the same protocol used for the earlier healthy control dataset. Samples belonging to the same batch were prepared together, multiplexed and sequenced on a shared HiSeq lane. For the original study's pipeline: MIGEC was used to process the raw barcoded reads, and molecular identifier groups with only a single read were discarded before consensus assembly and CDR3 extraction. VDJtools was used for post-analysis of the clonotype tables, with diversity normalized by down-sampling every dataset to the smallest sample size. Repertoire overlap clustering matched CDR3 amino acid but not nucleotide sequences to correct batch-related cross-sample contamination. The public reads were quality trimmed at Q25 with fastp and then assembled into clones with MiXCR by TCRdb, keeping productive beta chains. CDR3 protein sequences are deduplicated, and each keeps its most common genes and DNA. TCRdb, not the authors, supplied the V and J calls. The sample includes some 690,000 distinct CDR3 sequences, with around 64% observed a single time. The ten largest clones capture around 11% of the sample.

The CDR3, cysteine through phenylalanine, is 16 amino acids long. Of all the DNA, just the CDR3 is kept, 48 bases in frame from base 1. In the germline V gene, CDR1 corresponds to SGHVS and CDR2 to FNYEAQ. The V end loses 1 base and the J end loses 0 bases, and a stretch of 12 bases separates them. The sample was blood. This TCR came from a girl under 10 years old with multiple sclerosis. The V gene is TRBV7-6 and the J gene is TRBJ1-1; the D segment could be TRBD1, given 5 matching bases. The bases are TGTGCCAGCAGCTTAGGACAGAGAAGCATGAACACTGAAGCTTTCTTT. Translated, it gives CASSLGQRSMNTEAFF.